This T cell receptor beta chain originates from a study of blood T cells in healthy people across ages. The CDR3 consists of 16 residues. Per the germline V gene, CDR1 is SGHTA and CDR2 is FQGNSA. Together with a sample-barcoded 5' primer, a J-beta primer mix was included in a second PCR lasting about 7 to 11 cycles. Tagging of each cDNA molecule was performed by a template-switch adaptor with 12 random nucleotides. TCRdb processed the 5' RACE reads anew with MiXCR; each CDR3 protein has one entry. The data show fewer than 800,000 distinct CDR3 sequences, 25% seen once. The same sample was also studied in work on T cells of mothers and their children. In that study: Samples were provided by three healthy Caucasian mothers and their six children.

V gene TRBV7-2 combines with J gene TRBJ2-5, with 8 nucleotides matching TRBD1. The J call is uncertain, as TRBJ2-7 better fits the DNA end. Sequencing used blood. The receptor was derived from a boy aged 5-17 years in good health. As DNA, the CDR3 is TGTGCCAGCAGCTTAATAGGCCAGGGGGCGCGCTACGAGCAGTACTTC. Its translation: CASSLIGQGARYEQYF.